A selection of T cell receptor beta chains follows, all from one sample in a study of Ad26.COV2.S vaccination and SARS-CoV-2 variants. TCRdb's copy holds only in-frame clones and misses some; the assay was immunoSEQ multiplex PCR. The profile covers 300,000 to 400,000 clones, with roughly 89% appearing a single time and 5% taken by the ten largest. The source was peripheral blood, collected in a trial of Ad26.COV2.S vaccine versus placebo. The receptors here all came from a person between 18 and 59 years old who received the Ad26.COV2.S COVID-19 vaccine or a placebo. CDR3s include the opening cysteine and the closing phenylalanine or tryptophan. Each record gives: clone size, D gene, J gene, V gene, CDR3 DNA, CDR3 protein. The D gene is left open where the match is weak. Clone sizes are given selectively: once, few, many, or a class where the clone is expanded.

NA,NA,TRBJ1-5,TRBV7-2,TGTGCCAGCAGCTTTGCGGGTAGTAGTCAGCCCCAGCATTTT,CASSFAGSSQPQHF
NA,TRBD1,TRBJ2-7,TRBV3-1/TRBV3-2,TGTGCCAGCGGACTCCGGGACAGCACCTACGAGCAGTACTTC,CASGLRDSTYEQYF
NA,NA,TRBJ2-3,TRBV6-5,TGTGCCAGCAGTTACAGCTCGGCTAGCACAGATACGCAGTATTTT,CASSYSSASTDTQYF
NA,NA,TRBJ1-2,TRBV5-6,TGTGCCAGCAGCTTAGGGGCCTTCTATGGCTACACCTTC,CASSLGAFYGYTF
NA,NA,TRBJ2-7,TRBV2,TGTGCCAGCAGTGATATACAGGACAGTGCGTTCCACGAGCAGTACTTC,CASSDIQDSAFHEQYF
NA,NA,TRBJ2-7,TRBV20-1,TGCAGTGCTAGTGGGCACCAAAAGAGCTCCTACGAGCAGTACTTC,CSASGHQKSSYEQYF
NA,TRBD1,TRBJ2-1,TRBV15,TGTGCCACCAGCAGAACCCCCGACAGGGACAATGAGCAGTTCTTC,CATSRTPDRDNEQFF
NA,TRBD2,TRBJ2-2,TRBV7-8,TGTGCCAGCAGCCTCGGACTAGCGGGCACCGGGGAGCTGTTTTTT,CASSLGLAGTGELFF
NA,TRBD2,TRBJ2-7,TRBV3-1/TRBV3-2,TGTGCCAGCAGCCAAGATCTTGCTAGCGGGACCTACGAGCAGTACTTC,CASSQDLASGTYEQYF
NA,TRBD2,TRBJ2-1,TRBV5-1,TGCGCCAGCAGCGCCATACCGACTAGCGGGTGGGAGTACAATGAGCAGTTCTTC,CASSAIPTSGWEYNEQFF
NA,NA,TRBJ1-5,TRBV4-1,TGCGCCAGCAGCCAAGGAAGAATGAATCAGCCCCAGCATTTT,CASSQGRMNQPQHF
NA,NA,TRBJ1-1,TRBV5-1,TGCGCCAGCAGCTGGGGATCAACGGCTCCCGAAGCTTTCTTT,CASSWGSTAPEAFF
NA,NA,TRBJ2-5,TRBV2,TGTGCCAGCAGGTTTGACAGGGACGGGAGAGAGACCCAGTACTTC,CASRFDRDGRETQYF
NA,NA,TRBJ2-1,TRBV7-2,TGTGCCAGCAGCTTAGCGCGTCCCAGTCATGAGCAGTTCTTC,CASSLARPSHEQFF
NA,NA,TRBJ2-5,TRBV27,TGTGCCAGCGGTACCTGGGGCCAGGAGACCCAGTACTTC,CASGTWGQETQYF
NA,NA,TRBJ2-3,TRBV5-6,TGTGCCAGCAGCTTGGTTCAGATTAGCACAGATACGCAGTATTTT,CASSLVQISTDTQYF
NA,NA,TRBJ1-2,TRBV5-1,TGCGCCAGCAGCTTGGACCACCACTATGGCTACACCTTC,CASSLDHHYGYTF
NA,NA,TRBJ2-7,TRBV7-9,TGTGCCAGCAGCCTTGGACAGCCCTCCTACGAGCAGTACTTC,CASSLGQPSYEQYF
NA,NA,TRBJ1-2,TRBV11-2,TGTGCCAGCAGCTTATTGGTAGGAGAATATAACTATGGCTACACCTTC,CASSLLVGEYNYGYTF
NA,NA,TRBJ2-7,TRBV11-2,TGTGCCAGCAGATCGGACGGGTCCTACGAGCAGTACTTC,CASRSDGSYEQYF
NA,NA,TRBJ2-5,TRBV27,TGTGCCAGCAGTTTATTCGGGGGAAAGGGGACCCAGTACTTC,CASSLFGGKGTQYF
NA,NA,TRBJ1-1,TRBV5-1,TGCGCCAGCAGCTTACCAAGCGGCACTGAAGCTTTCTTT,CASSLPSGTEAFF
NA,NA,TRBJ2-2,TRBV6-5,TGTGCCAGCAGTTCCCGCCTAATCGCGAACACCGGGGAGCTGTTTTTT,CASSSRLIANTGELFF
once,NA,TRBJ2-3,TRBV4-1,TGCGCCAGCAGCCCTTCCGGGCCGGGCACAGATACGCAGTATTTT,CASSPSGPGTDTQYF
NA,NA,TRBJ1-5,TRBV5-8,TGTGCCAGCAGCTTGGCGAAGGGGCTATCTAATCAGCCCCAGCATTTT,CASSLAKGLSNQPQHF
NA,NA,TRBJ1-1,TRBV6-1,TGTGCCAGCAGGGATGCCAGGAACACTGAAGCTTTCTTT,CASRDARNTEAFF
NA,NA,TRBJ1-3,TRBV6-1,TGTGCCAGCAGTGAGGAGGCATTCGCTGGAAACACCATATATTTT,CASSEEAFAGNTIYF
NA,NA,TRBJ1-2,TRBV6-6,TGTGCCAGTTCCTGGGAGGCACCCTATGGCTACACCTTC,CASSWEAPYGYTF